The 18 T cell receptor beta chains presented below share a single source sample, sequenced in a study of T-cell reconstitution after alpha-beta-depleted transplantation in children. Unique molecular identifiers tagged the TCRbeta library. TCRdb ran MiXCR on the PCR reads and lists one entry per CDR3 protein. Among fewer than 550,000 distinct CDR3 sequences, around 16% were seen once, and the ten largest hold 25% to 35%. The sample was PBMCs, mostly from graft donor cells, taken 360 days after TCRalphabeta/CD19-depleted stem cell transplant. The receptors were sampled from a boy under two years old who had a stem cell transplant for Wiskott-Aldrich syndrome, so the T cells may come from the graft donor.

V gene TRBV20-1 combines with J gene TRBJ2-3; D might be TRBD1 (6 bases). Germline CDR1 and CDR2: DFQATT and SNEGSKA (reference sequence). This CDR3 is 15 amino acids long. V gave up 6 bases and J gave up 0 bases, with 16 bases separating them. The CDR3 nucleotides are TGCAGTGCCAACCACAGGGACGTGAGCACAGATACGCAGTATTTT. This sequence encodes CSANHRDVSTDTQYF.

This clonotype was seen a handful of times. The CDR3 loop reads CASSQLGVASYEQYF. For the CDR3, the DNA is TGCGCCAGCAGCCAACTGGGGGTGGCCTCCTACGAGCAGTACTTC. This chain connects TRBV5-1 to TRBJ2-7; D possibly uses TRBD1 or TRBD2 (5 bases each). CDR3 length: 15 amino acids. Germline values: CDR1 SGHRS, CDR2 YFSETQ. Deletions cut 4 bases from V and 0 bases from J, with 14 bases between.

Remarks on this clonotype: The junction differs from germline at one of its ends, possibly a read error. This sequence joins TRBV10-3 and TRBJ2-5, with a tentative D call TRBD1 (5 bases). Germline CDR1 is ENHRY and CDR2 is SYGVKD. CDR3 size: 16 residues. The CDR3 nucleotides read TGTGCCATCAGTGAGTCAGGCAGGGCCCTCCAAGAGACCGAGTACTTC. It codes for CAISESGRALQETEYF.

This clonotype has only a few counts. The chain combines TRBV5-1 with TRBJ2-5; D is undetermined. The CDR3 sequence is 14 residues long. Trimming pared 4 bases from V and 2 bases from J, leaving 12 bases between. The germline CDR1 and CDR2 sequences are SGHRS and YFSETQ. The CDR3 region is CASSPAGQQETQYF. In DNA form, the CDR3 reads TGCGCCAGCAGCCCGGCCGGGCAGCAAGAGACCCAGTACTTC.

The sample holds many counts of this clonotype. V usage is TRBV29-1 and J usage is TRBJ2-7, with D possibly being TRBD1 or TRBD2 (6 bases each). Trimming removed 6 bases at V and 3 bases at J, with 21 bases between. Germline-derived CDR1 and CDR2 are SQVTM and ANQGSEA. The CDR3 runs to 15 residues. In DNA form, the CDR3 reads TGCAGCGTCGCCGGTGGAACAGGAGGGGGCTACGAGCAGTACTTC. This translates into CSVAGGTGGGYEQYF.

This clonotype was observed a few times. The chain uses TRBV10-3 and TRBJ2-5, with D possibly matching TRBD2 (5 bases). V was cut by 3 bases and J by 4 bases, with 9 bases left in between. This CDR3 is built from 13 residues. Per the germline V gene, CDR1 is ENHRY and CDR2 is SYGVKD. The CDR3: CAISDGSVETQYF. CDR3 DNA sequence: TGTGCCATCAGTGATGGTAGCGTAGAGACCCAGTACTTC.

This clonotype was recorded a few times. The chain is built from TRBV30 and TRBJ2-7; D is possibly TRBD2 (6 bases). CDR1 is GTSNPN, CDR2 SVGIG, per germline (reference sequence). Trimming took off 3 bases at V and 6 bases at J, with 18 bases between the two ends. CDR3 length: 14 residues. CDR3 sequence (DNA): TGTGCCTGGAGAGCCTGGGGGGAGAACGGCGAGCAGTACTTC. This gives the protein CAWRAWGENGEQYF.

On this clonotype: The junction shows a germline mismatch at one end, possibly a read error. The rearrangement uses TRBV25-1 and TRBJ2-5; a possible D gene is TRBD2 (5 bases). The CDR3 has 11 residues. CDR1 MGHDK and CDR2 SYGVNS come from the germline V gene. The CDR3 DNA is TGTGCCAGCAGTGTCGGGGAGAGCCAGTACTTC. Encoded protein: CASSVGESQYF. Complete variable domain (other parts from reference TRBV25-1 and TRBJ2-5): EADIYQTPRYLVIGTGKKITLECSQTMGHDKMYWYQQDPGMELHLIHYSYGVNSTEKGDLSSESTVSRIRTEHFPLTLESARPSHTSQYLCASSVGESQYFGPGTRLLVL.

This chain uses TRBV10-3 with TRBJ2-3; 9 nucleotides match TRBD2. This CDR3 contains 16 residues. The V gene's germline CDR1 is ENHRY and CDR2 SYGVKD. The V gene end was trimmed by 5 bases and the J gene end by 2 bases; junction bases not matched to a gene: 8. CDR3 residues: CAISPRAGGPTDTQYF. The CDR3 region has the DNA TGTGCCATCAGTCCCAGGGCGGGAGGGCCCACAGATACGCAGTATTTT.

Here the CDR3 reads CASSQADSFTSGMGYNEQFF. The CDR3 DNA sequence: TGCGCCAGCAGCCAAGCGGATAGTTTCACTAGCGGGATGGGGTACAATGAGCAGTTCTTC. The rearrangement uses TRBV4-3 and TRBJ2-1; 10 nucleotides line up with TRBD2. This CDR3 region has 20 residues. Trimming at V came to 1 base and at J to 4 bases, leaving 16 bases not matched to a gene. Germline-derived CDR1 and CDR2 are LGHNA and YSLEER.

This chain connects TRBV20-1 to TRBJ2-5, with D possibly TRBD2 on 6 matching bases. Germline loops: CDR1 DFQATT, CDR2 SNEGSKA (reference sequence). The CDR3 covers 13 residues. V lost 1 base to trimming and J lost 5 bases, with 11 bases between them. CDR3 sequence: CSARVAGLETQYF. As DNA, the CDR3 is TGCAGTGCTAGAGTGGCGGGGTTGGAGACCCAGTACTTC.

The J gene is TRBJ2-1, the V gene TRBV2, with TRBD2 matching over 10 bases. This CDR3 region has 15 residues. Germline CDR1 SNHLY, CDR2 FYNNEI. V lost 3 bases, J lost 6 bases, and 5 bases stayed unmatched. DNA for the CDR3: TGTGCCAGCAGTGATCAACTAGCGGGAACCAATGAGCAGTTCTTC. Translation gives CASSDQLAGTNEQFF. The whole variable domain, remainder taken from reference TRBV2 and TRBJ2-1, is EPEVTQTPSHQVTQMGQEVILRCVPISNHLYFYWYRQILGQKVEFLVSFYNNEISEKSEIFDDQFSVERPDGSNFTLKIRSTKLEDSAMYFCASSDQLAGTNEQFFGPGTRLTVL.

This clonotype was counted a few times. The gene calls are TRBV12-3 or TRBV12-4 and TRBJ2-1; D possibly corresponds to TRBD2 (6 bases). The CDR3 sequence is 14 residues long. Trimming cost V 2 bases and J 7 bases, with 12 bases left between them. This chain's CDR3 is CASSLLWGRNEQFF. The CDR3 coding sequence is TGTGCCAGCAGTTTACTCTGGGGGAGGAATGAGCAGTTCTTC.

The table lists this clonotype with a few counts. This sequence joins TRBV5-1 and TRBJ2-2; the D is unclear. V lost 0 bases and J 4 bases, leaving 7 bases between the germline ends. This CDR3 is 14 amino acids long. Germline CDR1 reads SGHRS; CDR2 reads YFSETQ. The CDR3 DNA reads as TGCGCCAGCAGCTTGGGACAAACCACCGGGGAGCTGTTTTTT. The encoded protein is CASSLGQTTGELFF.

The genes are TRBV20-1 and TRBJ2-5; possibly TRBD1 for D (6 bases). This CDR3 has 12 residues. Trimming removed 5 bases at V and 4 bases at J, with 11 bases between. The V gene's germline CDR1 is DFQATT and CDR2 SNEGSKA (reference sequence). CDR3 in DNA: TGCAGTGCTTTACAGGGCCCAGAGACCCAGTACTTC. Its translation is CSALQGPETQYF.

This rearrangement joins TRBV28 to TRBJ2-7; no clear D. The CDR3 sequence is 15 residues long. V was cut by 3 bases and J by 0 bases, with 12 bases left in between. CDR1 is MDHEN and CDR2 is SYDVKM in the germline V gene. The CDR3 protein is CASSFPRKGSYEQYF. As DNA, the CDR3 is TGTGCCAGCAGTTTCCCCCGGAAGGGCTCCTACGAGCAGTACTTC.

The V gene is TRBV20-1, the J gene TRBJ2-1, with D unresolved. This CDR3 contains 15 residues. V was shortened by 7 bases and J by 3 bases, with 19 bases between the two germline ends. The germline V gene has CDR1 DFQATT and CDR2 SNEGSKA (reference sequence). CDR3 protein: CSEKGGRPIYNEQFF. CDR3 DNA sequence: TGCAGTGAAAAAGGCGGCAGGCCAATCTACAATGAGCAGTTCTTC.

This clonotype was detected ten times or more. The V gene is TRBV6-6, the J gene TRBJ2-7; 7 nucleotides align to TRBD2. The V gene's germline CDR1 is MNHNY and CDR2 SVGAGI (reference sequence). This CDR3 has 12 amino acids. V shed 6 bases and J 4 bases; nucleotides not matched to a gene: 3. The chain's CDR3 is CASRIAGYEQYF. CDR3 DNA: TGTGCCAGCAGAATAGCGGGTTACGAGCAGTACTTC.